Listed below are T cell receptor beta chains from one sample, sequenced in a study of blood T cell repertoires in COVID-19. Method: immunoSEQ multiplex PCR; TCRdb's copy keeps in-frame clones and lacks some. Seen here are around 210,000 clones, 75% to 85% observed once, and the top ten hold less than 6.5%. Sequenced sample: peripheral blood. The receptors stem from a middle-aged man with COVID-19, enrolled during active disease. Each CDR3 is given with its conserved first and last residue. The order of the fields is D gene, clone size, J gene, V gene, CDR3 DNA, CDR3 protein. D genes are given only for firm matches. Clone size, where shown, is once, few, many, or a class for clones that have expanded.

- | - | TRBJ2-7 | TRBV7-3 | TGTGCCAGCAGCTTATTAGCAGAAGCAACCTACGAGCAGTACTTC | CASSLLAEATYEQYF
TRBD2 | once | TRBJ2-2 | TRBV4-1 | TGCGCCAGCAGCCAACCCGGGGGGGCCTACACCGGGGAGCTGTTTTTT | CASSQPGGAYTGELFF
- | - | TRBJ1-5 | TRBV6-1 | TGTGCCAGCAGTGAGGGGAGATCGCGGGTTGGTAATCAGCCCCAGCATTTT | CASSEGRSRVGNQPQHF
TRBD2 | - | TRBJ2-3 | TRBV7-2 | TGTGCCAGCAGGTTAGCGGGGGGGAGCACAGATACGCAGTATTTT | CASRLAGGSTDTQYF
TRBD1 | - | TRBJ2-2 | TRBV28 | TGTGCCAGCAGTTCCGGACAGGGATACACCGGGGAGCTGTTTTTT | CASSSGQGYTGELFF
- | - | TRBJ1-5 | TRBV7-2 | TGTGCCAGCAGCTACGGACAGTTTAATCAGCCCCAGCATTTT | CASSYGQFNQPQHF
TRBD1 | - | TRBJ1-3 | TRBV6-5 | TGTGCCAGCAGTCAAACAGGGGGCGGAAACACCATATATTTT | CASSQTGGGNTIYF
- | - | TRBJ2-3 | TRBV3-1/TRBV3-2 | TGTGCCAGCAGCCAAGGAACAGTAGATACGCAGTATTTT | CASSQGTVDTQYF
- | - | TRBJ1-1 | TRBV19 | TGTGCCAGTAGTATATTTGCAGGGGTAACTGAAGCTTTCTTT | CASSIFAGVTEAFF
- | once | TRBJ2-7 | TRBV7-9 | TGTGCCAGCAGCCTGGGGGCCGAGACCTACGAGCAGTACTTC | CASSLGAETYEQYF
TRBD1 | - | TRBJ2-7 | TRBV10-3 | TGTGCCACCGGGGGACAGGGGGGTGAAGAGCAGTACTTC | CATGGQGGEEQYF
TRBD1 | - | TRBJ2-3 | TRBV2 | TGTGCCAGCACCGGGCTTTCAGGGGGCCGGGTGGATACGCAGTATTTT | CASTGLSGGRVDTQYF
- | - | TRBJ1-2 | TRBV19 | TGTGCCAGTAGTATATCGGCTAGGACAGCTAGCTATGGCTACACCTTC | CASSISARTASYGYTF
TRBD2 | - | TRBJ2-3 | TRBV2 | TGTGCCAGCACCTACGAGGGGAGGGGACCAGATACGCAGTATTTT | CASTYEGRGPDTQYF
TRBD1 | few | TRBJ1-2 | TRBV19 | TGTGCCAGTAGTTCAACCGGGACAGTTACGGGTAGCACCTTC | CASSSTGTVTGSTF
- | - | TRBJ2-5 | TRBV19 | TGTGCCAGTAGTATAGACAGTCAAGAGACCCAGTACTTC | CASSIDSQETQYF
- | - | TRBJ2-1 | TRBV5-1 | TGCGCCAGCAGCTTGGGGCAGGGGAGTAATGAGCAGTTCTTC | CASSLGQGSNEQFF
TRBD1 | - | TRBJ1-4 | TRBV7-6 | TGTGCCAGCAGCCCGGGCTGGACAGGGGAGTTTGAAAAACTGTTTTTT | CASSPGWTGEFEKLFF
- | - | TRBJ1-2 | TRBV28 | TGTGCCAGCAGACCCCCGGTTAACTATGGCTACACCTTC | CASRPPVNYGYTF
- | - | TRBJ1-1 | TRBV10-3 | TGTGCCATCGGCACAGCCGGGGGCACTGAAGCTTTCTTT | CAIGTAGGTEAFF
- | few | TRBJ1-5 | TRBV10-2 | TGCGCCAGCAGTGAGATGGTCCGGAGCAATCAGCCCCAGCATTTT | CASSEMVRSNQPQHF
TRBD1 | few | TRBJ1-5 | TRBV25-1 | TGTGCCAGCAGCACTTCTCCGGGACAGGGGCATCAGCCCCAGCATTTT | CASSTSPGQGHQPQHF
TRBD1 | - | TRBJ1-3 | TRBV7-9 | TGTGCCAGCAGCCAGACAGGGCTATCTGGAAACACCATATATTTT | CASSQTGLSGNTIYF
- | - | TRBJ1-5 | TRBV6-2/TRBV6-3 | TGTGCCAGCAGTTACGGGCTGTATAGCAATCAGCCCCAGCATTTT | CASSYGLYSNQPQHF
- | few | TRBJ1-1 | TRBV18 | TGTGCCAGCTCACCACTAGCGGGGGGCGACTACACTGAAGCTTTCTTT | CASSPLAGGDYTEAFF
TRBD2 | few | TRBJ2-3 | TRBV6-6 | TGTGCCAGCAGTCCTCCGGGACTAGCGGGGGTCTCCCCAACGCAGTATTTT | CASSPPGLAGVSPTQYF
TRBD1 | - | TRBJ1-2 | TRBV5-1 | TGCGCCAGCAGCTGGAGCTTCGGGACAGGGAAGGAGGGCTACACCTTC | CASSWSFGTGKEGYTF
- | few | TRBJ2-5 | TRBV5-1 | TGCGCCAGCAGCCTGTGGGCACTCCGGGACTCCCGGGGGAAACAAGAGACCCAGTACTTC | CASSLWALRDSRGKQETQYF
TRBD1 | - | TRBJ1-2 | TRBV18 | TGTGCCAGCTCACTGGGACAGGATAACTATGGCTACACCTTC | CASSLGQDNYGYTF
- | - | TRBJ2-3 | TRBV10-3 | TGTGCCATCAGGCGAGGGGGTTCCACAGATACGCAGTATTTT | CAIRRGGSTDTQYF
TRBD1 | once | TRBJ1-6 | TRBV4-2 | TGTGCCAGCAGCCAAAACGGGGACAGAGGAGAATATAATTCACCCCTCCACTTT | CASSQNGDRGEYNSPLHF
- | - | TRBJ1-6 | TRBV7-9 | TGTGCCAGCAGCTTAGGGTCAGGGTTAGATTCACCCCTCCACTTT | CASSLGSGLDSPLHF
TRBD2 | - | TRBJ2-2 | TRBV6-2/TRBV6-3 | TGTGCCAGCAGTACATTGCGGGGGACCAACACCGGGGAGCTGTTTTTT | CASSTLRGTNTGELFF
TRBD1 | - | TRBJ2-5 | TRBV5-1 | TGCGCCAGCAGCCCGAGGGACAGCATAATGGAGACCCAGTACTTC | CASSPRDSIMETQYF
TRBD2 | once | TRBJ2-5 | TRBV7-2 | TGTGCCAGCAGCCCACGACTAGCGGGGCCCCAAGAGACCCAGTACTTC | CASSPRLAGPQETQYF
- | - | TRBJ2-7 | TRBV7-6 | TGTGCCAGCAGCTTAGAGGAGGCAGGGGACTACGAGCAGTACTTC | CASSLEEAGDYEQYF